This TCR beta chain appears in the sequencing data of a study of T cells in Graves' hyperthyroidism and ophthalmopathy. Looking at the study overall: Peripheral blood was acquired at first diagnosis, ahead of any therapy whatsoever.

J gave up 5 bases and V 3 bases, and 12 bases lay outside the gene matches. Germline values: CDR1 DFQATT, CDR2 SNEGSKA (reference sequence). The CDR3 consists of 16 residues. Fresh peripheral blood, around 9.5 ml, yielded the PBMCs. Findings of the study overall: From stable hyperthyroidism, ophthalmopathy was separated by a 13 V-J model. Most clonotypes expanded in thyroid above 0.001 were likewise present in blood.

Turning to this clonotype: Its target is not known.

Regions amplified from RNA transcripts were the TCR beta CDR3 regions. An initial round of RT-PCR targeting the TCR CDR3 relied on the HTBI primer set. MiXCR, applied by TCRdb to the multiplex PCR reads, yields one record per CDR3 protein. The data show approximately 630,000 distinct CDR3 sequences, about 17% seen once. Sample: blood. This receptor was identified in a woman aged 30 to 39 with Graves' hyperthyroidism. This chain connects TRBV20-1 to TRBJ2-7; TRBD2 aligns across 11 bases. For the CDR3, the DNA is TGCAGTGCTAGTGAGGCAGGGGTAGCGGGAGGGAACGAGCAGTACTTC. Residues: CSASEAGVAGGNEQYF.